These 25 T cell receptor beta chains share one sample of origin, sequenced in a study of blood T cell repertoires in COVID-19. Only in-frame clones appear in the TCRdb table, and some are missing; sequencing was by immunoSEQ multiplex PCR. Of about 220,000 clones detected, around 82% appear once; the ten largest clones hold about 2.1%. The source material was peripheral blood. The receptors shown here come from a woman aged 55 to 70 with acute or convalescent COVID-19.

As DNA, the CDR3 is TGCAGCGTTCGGGAAGGAAACACCATATATTTT. Translation gives CSVREGNTIYF. The chain combines TRBV29-1 with TRBJ1-3; no clear D. The CDR3 covers 11 residues. CDR1 is SQVTM and CDR2 is ANQGSEA in the germline V gene. V was pared by 5 bases and J by 4 bases, with 6 bases between.

The rearrangement links TRBV5-1 to TRBJ1-2, with D perhaps TRBD1 (5 bases). The V and J ends lost 0 bases and 6 bases respectively, with 12 bases between them. The germline V gene encodes CDR1 SGHRS and CDR2 YFSETQ. The CDR3 length is 14 residues. Here the CDR3 reads CASSLGSGFDGYTF. The CDR3 DNA reads TGCGCCAGCAGCTTGGGTTCAGGGTTTGATGGCTACACCTTC.

The V call is TRBV7-2, the J call TRBJ1-2; D is perhaps TRBD1 (6 bases). The V end lost 5 bases, the J end lost 4 bases, and 8 bases lay between the germline ends. From germline, CDR1 is SGHTA and CDR2 FQGNSA. The CDR3 loop spans 12 amino acids. CDR3 bases: TGTGCCAGCAGCCCCAGGGGCTATGGCTACACCTTC. It is translated as CASSPRGYGYTF.

This clone was picked up a small number of times. The chain uses TRBV6-4 and TRBJ1-4; 7 positions match TRBD1. CDR3 length: 13 residues. V trimming: 9 bases; J trimming: 4 bases; junction bases outside the gene matches: 5. Per the germline V gene, CDR1 is MRHNA and CDR2 is SNTAGT. CDR3 loop: CARSGQINEKLFF. CDR3 nucleotides: TGTGCCAGGTCGGGACAGATTAATGAAAAACTGTTTTTT.

This chain uses TRBV28 with TRBJ2-2, with 9 bases fitting TRBD2. Trimming removed 5 bases from V and 4 bases from J; junction bases left unmatched: 5. Germline lookup yields CDR1 MDHEN and CDR2 SYDVKM. There are 15 residues in the CDR3. The CDR3 protein is CASSPGLAITGELFF. The CDR3 DNA sequence: TGTGCCAGCAGTCCGGGACTAGCCATCACCGGGGAGCTGTTTTTT. Full variable domain (remainder filled in from reference TRBV28 and TRBJ2-2): DVKVTQSSRYLVKRTGEKVFLECVQDMDHENMFWYRQDPGLGLRLIYFSYDVKMKEKGDIPEGYSVSREKKERFSLILESASTNQTSMYLCASSPGLAITGELFFGEGSRLTVL.

This clone showed up just once. J is TRBJ2-3 and V is TRBV6-1; the match to TRBD2 covers 7 bases. After removal of 3 bases from V and 0 bases from J, the junction contained 6 bases not matched to a gene. The CDR3 length is 16 residues. The V gene's germline CDR1 is MNHNS and CDR2 SASEGT. CDR3 sequence: CASSDIAGHSTDTQYF. DNA for the CDR3: TGTGCCAGCAGTGACATAGCGGGCCATAGCACAGATACGCAGTATTTT.

V usage is TRBV28 and J usage is TRBJ1-2; possible D gene TRBD1, 6 bases. The CDR3 has 14 amino acids. Trimming stripped 3 bases from V and 5 bases from J, with 13 bases between. The germline V gene has CDR1 MDHEN and CDR2 SYDVKM. The CDR3 region has the DNA TGTGCCAGCAGTTTCGGACAGTCCCCTTATGGCTACACCTTC. This codes for CASSFGQSPYGYTF.

This clone turned up a few times. The rearrangement joins TRBV5-5 to TRBJ2-1; 14 bases are a match to TRBD2. The CDR3 length is 15 residues. The V and J ends lost 5 bases and 5 bases, in that order; junction bases with no gene match: 3. Per the germline V gene, CDR1 is SGHKS and CDR2 is YYEKEE (reference sequence). In DNA, the CDR3 is TGTGCCAGCAGGACTAGCGGGGGGGTCCACAATGAGCAGTTCTTC. This encodes CASRTSGGVHNEQFF.

A note on this clone: This sample includes further DNA sequences coding for the same CDR3. The rearrangement links TRBV19 to TRBJ2-3; 16 bases fit TRBD2. With V trimmed by 5 bases and J by 2 bases, 4 bases remained unmatched. Germline-derived CDR1 and CDR2 are LNHDA and SQIVND (reference sequence). CDR3 length equals 17 residues. The CDR3, as DNA: TGTGCCAGTAGTCCGGGACTAGCGGGGGGGTACACAGATACGCAGTATTTT. Its protein product is CASSPGLAGGYTDTQYF.

This clone has a single count. V is TRBV7-2 and J is TRBJ1-6; 9 positions agree with TRBD1. The CDR3 totals 14 residues. Losses at the gene ends were 10 bases for V and 6 bases for J; bases not matched to a gene: 7. Germline V gives CDR1 SGHTA, CDR2 FQGNSA. CDR3 in DNA: TGTGCCATACAGGGGGCAGTCCGTAATTCACCCCTCCACTTT. Its protein is CAIQGAVRNSPLHF.

The gene calls are TRBV3-1 (or the pseudogene TRBV3-2) and TRBJ2-1; 9 bases are a match to TRBD2. The CDR3 contains 16 residues. CDR1 is LGHDT and CDR2 is YNNKEL in the germline V gene (reference sequence). Germline trimming cut 2 bases from V and 6 bases from J; bases unmatched to any gene: 8. The DNA for the CDR3 is TGTGCCAGCAGCCAATATCTAGCGGGGTTGAGCAATGAGCAGTTCTTC. This codes for CASSQYLAGLSNEQFF.

The gene calls are TRBV27 and TRBJ2-2; D perhaps matches TRBD1 (6 bases). The CDR3 is 14 amino acids. Germline values: CDR1 MNHEY, CDR2 SMNVEV (reference sequence). V shed 3 bases and J shed 7 bases, with 12 bases lying between them. CDR3 DNA sequence: TGTGCCAGCAGTTTTAAACAGGGCCACGGGGAGCTGTTTTTT. It codes for CASSFKQGHGELFF.

This clone was seen once. The chain uses TRBV27 and TRBJ1-2; D perhaps matches TRBD1 (5 bases). The germline V and J ends were trimmed by 10 bases and 4 bases, with 13 bases remaining between them. The CDR3 is made up of 12 amino acids. Germline V gene sequence: CDR1 MNHEY, CDR2 SMNVEV (reference sequence). CDR3 nucleotide sequence: TGTGCCACGGGGGAGCCGGGCTATGGCTACACCTTC. Protein: CATGEPGYGYTF.

This chain joins TRBV5-1 and TRBJ1-2; D is perhaps TRBD1 (5 bases). V was cut by 3 bases and J by 3 bases, with 12 bases left in between. The CDR3 length is 14 residues. Germline-derived CDR1 and CDR2 are SGHRS and YFSETQ. The CDR3 loop is CASSSTDSDYGYTF. The CDR3 coding sequence is TGCGCCAGCAGCTCGACAGACTCCGACTATGGCTACACCTTC. The whole variable domain, filled in from reference TRBV5-1 and TRBJ1-2, reads KAGVTQTPRYLIKTRGQQVTLSCSPISGHRSVSWYQQTPGQGLQFLFEYFSETQRNKGNFPGRFSGRQFSNSRSEMNVSTLELGDSALYLCASSSTDSDYGYTFGSGTRLTVV.

This rearrangement joins TRBV11-2 to TRBJ2-3, with a possible D match to TRBD2 (7 bases). V was cut by 2 bases and J by 0 bases, with 9 bases left in between. The germline V gene encodes CDR1 SGHAT and CDR2 FQNNGV. The CDR3 spans 15 residues. The CDR3 sequence is CASSLRGASTDTQYF. The CDR3 region has the DNA TGTGCCAGCAGCTTACGGGGGGCTAGCACAGATACGCAGTATTTT.

The J gene is TRBJ1-2, the V gene TRBV7-3; D possibly corresponds to TRBD1 (5 bases). CDR1 and CDR2 from the germline V gene are SGHTA and FQGTGA. This CDR3 has 14 residues. V was clipped by 4 bases and J by 6 bases, with 15 bases between them. The CDR3: CASSSKGGAHGYTF. The CDR3 bases are TGTGCCAGCAGCTCCAAAGGTGGGGCCCATGGCTACACCTTC.

This clone occurred a few times. Other DNA sequences of this sample code for an identical CDR3. The V call is TRBV13, the J call TRBJ2-1; 10 bases map to TRBD2. V was clipped by 4 bases and J by 5 bases; unmatched bases: 14. Germline V gene sequence: CDR1 PRHDT, CDR2 FYEKMQ (reference sequence). The CDR3 spans 18 residues. The CDR3 sequence is CASSSPRGGTSENNEQFF. The CDR3 DNA reads TGTGCCAGCAGCTCGCCCCGGGGCGGGACTAGCGAGAACAATGAGCAGTTCTTC.

This clone was seen only once. CDR3 nucleotide sequence: TGCGCCAGCAGCTTGGAGGCGAGACCTGAGGCTGAAGCTTTCTTT. This codes for CASSLEARPEAEAFF. V is TRBV5-1 and J is TRBJ1-1; D not resolved. CDR3 length equals 15 residues. Per germline, CDR1 SGHRS and CDR2 YFSETQ. The V end was cut by 0 bases, the J end by 6 bases, with 15 bases between.

The rearrangement joins TRBV7-9 to TRBJ2-7; the D is unclear. V lost 2 bases, J lost 3 bases, and 5 bases lay in between. Germline V gene data show CDR1 as SEHNR and CDR2 as FQNEAQ (reference sequence). This CDR3 spans 12 amino acids. CDR3 nucleotides: TGTGCCAGCAGCTTAATAGACTACGAGCAGTACTTC. Amino acids: CASSLIDYEQYF.

The chain links TRBV5-1 to TRBJ1-2, with a weak D call TRBD1 (5 bases). V was clipped by 0 bases and J by 6 bases, with 12 bases between them. The CDR3 runs to 14 residues. Germline-derived CDR1 and CDR2 are SGHRS and YFSETQ. As DNA, the CDR3 is TGCGCCAGCAGCTTGGGGGGCAGGGTGGATGGCTACACCTTC. Its translation is CASSLGGRVDGYTF.

This clone was recorded a few times. The V call is TRBV5-4, the J call TRBJ1-3; 7 bases align to TRBD1. Trimming removed 4 bases from V and 0 bases from J; junction bases left unmatched: 7. CDR1 and CDR2 (germline): SGHNT, YYREEE (reference sequence). CDR3 size: 16 residues. The CDR3 loop reads CASSRGTASSGNTIYF. CDR3 coding DNA: TGTGCCAGCAGCCGCGGGACAGCGAGCTCTGGAAACACCATATATTTT.

The chain links TRBV4-3 to TRBJ1-2; weak D call: TRBD1 (5 bases). The CDR3 extends over 15 amino acids. Trimming pared 1 base from V and 5 bases from J, leaving 14 bases between. In germline, CDR1 is LGHNA, CDR2 YSLEER. The CDR3 spells CASSQVRGNGYGYTF. DNA of the CDR3: TGCGCCAGCAGCCAAGTACGGGGGAACGGGTATGGCTACACCTTC.

This clone has just a few counts. The chain joins TRBV6-5 to TRBJ1-2; the D is unclear. The germline CDR1 and CDR2 sequences are MNHEY and SVGAGI. The V end was cut by 0 bases, the J end by 2 bases, with 4 bases between. CDR3 size: 13 residues. CDR3 nucleotide sequence: TGTGCCAGCAGTTACTCTCAGAACTATGGCTACACCTTC. It translates to CASSYSQNYGYTF.

This clone has more than one count but fewer than ten. J is TRBJ2-5 and V is TRBV5-4; perhaps TRBD1 as D (6 bases). Germline CDR1 and CDR2: SGHNT and YYREEE (reference sequence). The CDR3 is made up of 14 amino acids. The V and J ends lost 2 bases and 0 bases respectively, with 8 bases between them. The CDR3 DNA follows: TGTGCCAGCAGCTTAACAGGGTACCAAGAGACCCAGTACTTC. Translation: CASSLTGYQETQYF. The whole variable domain, remainder taken from reference TRBV5-4 and TRBJ2-5, is ETGVTQSPTHLIKTRGQQVTLRCSSQSGHNTVSWYQQALGQGPQFIFQYYREEENGRGNFPPRFSGLQFPNYSSELNVNALELDDSALYLCASSLTGYQETQYFGPGTRLLVL.

The chain has TRBV20-1 and TRBJ1-2, with a possible D match to TRBD1 (6 bases). CDR3 length: 13 residues. V was pared by 3 bases and J by 6 bases, with 14 bases between. Germline assignment: CDR1 DFQATT and CDR2 SNEGSKA (reference sequence). The CDR3 coding sequence is TGCAGTGCTAGTCACGGGGCAGGGGATGGCTACACCTTC. This sequence encodes CSASHGAGDGYTF.